Following are 20 T cell receptor beta chains from one sample sequenced in a study of T cell responses to AZD1222 COVID-19 vaccine. TCRdb's table, derived via immunoSEQ multiplex PCR, lists solely in-frame clones and lacks some. The sample has approximately 170,000 clones, 85% to 95% seen once. The specimen comprised peripheral blood, sampled on day 0 of AZD1222 vaccination. The receptors originated from an adult in good health.

The chain combines TRBV3-1 (or the pseudogene TRBV3-2) with TRBJ2-5; 7 nucleotides align to TRBD1. The CDR3 loop spans 14 amino acids. CDR1 and CDR2 (germline): LGHDT, YNNKEL (reference sequence). With V trimmed by 8 bases and J by 5 bases, 11 bases remained unmatched. The CDR3 bases are TGTGCCAGCCAAAAAACAGGGGTTCAGGAGACCCAGTACTTC. Protein: CASQKTGVQETQYF.

The chain employs TRBV18 and TRBJ1-6; 8 bases fit TRBD1. The CDR3 runs 14 residues. The germline V gene has CDR1 KGHSH and CDR2 LQKENI. Trimming removed 6 bases from V and 9 bases from J; junction bases left unmatched: 7. The CDR3 protein is CASSPDRGGSPLHF. DNA for the CDR3: TGTGCCAGCTCCCCAGACAGGGGAGGTTCACCCCTCCACTTT.

The chain couples TRBV28 to TRBJ1-2; D gene ambiguous. V was cut by 8 bases and J by 5 bases, with 18 bases left in between. Germline lookup yields CDR1 MDHEN and CDR2 SYDVKM. This CDR3 comprises 14 residues. The CDR3 spells CASGRRRRPYGYTF. Here the CDR3 DNA reads TGTGCCAGCGGACGCCGGCGTCGCCCGTATGGCTACACCTTC.

This chain connects TRBV7-3 to TRBJ2-1; D uncertain. The CDR3 length is 12 residues. Germline CDR1 is SGHTA and CDR2 is FQGTGA. V shed 5 bases and J shed 10 bases, with 12 bases lying between them. The chain's CDR3 is CASSATRGEQFF. The CDR3 DNA is TGTGCCAGCAGCGCGACTCGTGGGGAGCAGTTCTTC.

This chain joins TRBV29-1 and TRBJ1-1; possible D gene TRBD1, 5 bases. Germline lookup yields CDR1 SQVTM and CDR2 ANQGSEA. With 3 bases removed from V and 0 bases from J, the gap between germline ends came to 8 bases. This CDR3 has 13 residues. The CDR3 region is CSVEPGLNTEAFF. In DNA form, the CDR3 reads TGCAGCGTTGAGCCAGGGCTGAACACTGAAGCTTTCTTT. Looking up the rest from reference TRBV29-1 and TRBJ1-1 gives the full variable domain: SAVISQKPSRDICQRGTSLTIQCQVDSQVTMMFWYRQQPGQSLTLIATANQGSEATYESGFVIDKFPISRPNLTFSTLTVSNMSPEDSSIYLCSVEPGLNTEAFFGQGTRLTVV.

The rearrangement links TRBV27 to TRBJ2-7; D is unresolved. V lost 5 bases and J lost 0, with 14 bases in between. Germline V gene data show CDR1 as MNHEY and CDR2 as SMNVEV (reference sequence). The CDR3 length is 15 residues. This CDR3 is CASSPFGQSSYEQYF. The CDR3 DNA reads as TGTGCCAGCAGTCCCTTCGGCCAAAGCTCCTACGAGCAGTACTTC.

This chain connects TRBV19 to TRBJ2-3, with D possibly TRBD2 on 5 matching bases. Trimming left V 1 base short and J 0 bases short, with 8 bases between. This CDR3 has 15 residues. CDR1 is LNHDA and CDR2 is SQIVND in the germline V gene (reference sequence). CDR3: CASSIVAMSTDTQYF. The CDR3 region has the DNA TGTGCCAGTAGTATAGTAGCGATGAGCACAGATACGCAGTATTTT. The full variable domain, completed using reference TRBV19 and TRBJ2-3, is DGGITQSPKYLFRKEGQNVTLSCEQNLNHDAMYWYRQDPGQGLRLIYYSQIVNDFQKGDIAEGYSVSREKKESFPLTVTSAQKNPTAFYLCASSIVAMSTDTQYFGPGTRLTVL.

This clone was counted only a few times. The CDR3 nucleotides read TGTGCCAGCAGGCTCACTACTGGGGCCAACGTCCTGACTTTC. It specifies CASRLTTGANVLTF. The chain couples TRBV6-5 to TRBJ2-6; D remains ambiguous. The CDR3 is 14 amino acids. Germline values: CDR1 MNHEY, CDR2 SVGAGI. Trimming shortened V by 6 bases and J by 2 bases, and 8 bases separated the two germline ends.

The chain carries TRBV24-1 and TRBJ2-3; no clear D gene. CDR3 length: 12 amino acids. Germline lookup yields CDR1 KGHDR and CDR2 SFDVKD. V lost 9 bases and J 1 base, leaving 7 bases between the germline ends. Written as DNA, the CDR3 is TGTGCCACCGGAACAGGCACAGATACGCAGTATTTT. It encodes CATGTGTDTQYF.

This clone was counted between two and nine times. The chain combines TRBV27 with TRBJ2-7; 11 bases fit TRBD2. V shed 2 bases, J shed 3 bases, and the junction held 3 bases outside the gene matches. The CDR3 extends over 15 amino acids. Per germline, CDR1 MNHEY and CDR2 SMNVEV (reference sequence). In nucleotides, the CDR3 is TGTGCCAGCAGTTTAAGCCTAGCGGGAGGCTACGAGCAGTACTTC. As protein: CASSLSLAGGYEQYF.

The rearrangement joins TRBV2 to TRBJ2-6, with a possible D match to TRBD2 (5 bases). The CDR3 extends over 15 amino acids. In germline, CDR1 is SNHLY, CDR2 FYNNEI. The V and J ends lost 3 bases and 1 base respectively, with 7 bases between them. The CDR3 nucleotides are TGTGCCAGCAGTGAGTCGGGGTCTGGGGCCAACGTCCTGACTTTC. Translation gives CASSESGSGANVLTF.

The chain joins TRBV5-5 to TRBJ2-1; 11 nucleotides line up with TRBD2. Losses at the gene ends were 4 bases for V and 1 base for J; bases not matched to a gene: 10. Germline V gene data show CDR1 as SGHKS and CDR2 as YYEKEE (reference sequence). The CDR3 runs 18 residues. DNA of the CDR3: TGTGCCAGCAGCCGCCACATGGGACTAGCGGCTTCCTACAATGAGCAGTTCTTC. It encodes CASSRHMGLAASYNEQFF.

The gene calls are TRBV7-9 and TRBJ1-6, with D perhaps TRBD1 (5 bases). The V gene lost 6 bases and the J gene lost 0 bases, with 9 bases spanning the gap. Germline V lookup: CDR1 SEHNR, CDR2 FQNEAQ (reference sequence). This CDR3 is built from 15 residues. DNA of the CDR3: TGTGCCAGCAGTACGGGGGTCTCCTATAATTCACCCCTCCACTTT. It is translated as CASSTGVSYNSPLHF.

This chain uses TRBV5-1 with TRBJ1-4; weak D call: TRBD1 (6 bases). There are 17 residues in the CDR3. The germline V and J ends were trimmed by 3 bases and 0 bases, with 15 bases remaining between them. Germline V CDR1 and CDR2: SGHRS, YFSETQ. The CDR3 DNA follows: TGCGCCAGCAGCTCCGGGACATGGGGTGCAACTAATGAAAAACTGTTTTTT. This codes for CASSSGTWGATNEKLFF.

V is TRBV6-5 and J is TRBJ2-7; the D gene is possibly TRBD2 (6 bases). V shed 0 bases and J shed 4 bases, with 16 bases lying between them. CDR3 length: 16 residues. The germline gives CDR1 MNHEY, CDR2 SVGAGI. For the CDR3, the DNA is TGTGCCAGCAGTTACTCTTGGGGGGTGCGGGATTACGAGCAGTACTTC. Amino acids: CASSYSWGVRDYEQYF.

The chain has TRBV30 and TRBJ2-1; 11 bases agree with TRBD2. The CDR3 has 20 amino acids. The germline CDR1 and CDR2 sequences are GTSNPN and SVGIG (reference sequence). Unmatched junction bases numbered 17, after V lost 4 bases and J lost 0 bases. CDR3 DNA: TGTGCCTGGAACCTAGGGACTAGCGGAGATGCCGCGAGCTCCTACAATGAGCAGTTCTTC. This translates into CAWNLGTSGDAASSYNEQFF.

This rearrangement joins TRBV6-2 or TRBV6-3 to TRBJ1-5, with D possibly TRBD1 on 6 matching bases. The CDR3 contains 15 residues. CDR1 and CDR2 from the germline V gene are MNHEY and SVGEGT. The germline V and J ends were trimmed by 2 bases and 12 bases, with 20 bases remaining between them. This CDR3 is CASSYPQGFQRSQHF. Here the CDR3 DNA reads TGTGCCAGCAGTTACCCGCAGGGGTTCCAAAGGAGCCAGCATTTT.

The J gene is TRBJ2-5, the V gene TRBV20-1; a possible D gene is TRBD2 (6 bases). There are 14 residues in the CDR3. Germline-derived CDR1 and CDR2 are DFQATT and SNEGSKA (reference sequence). With 6 bases removed from V and 5 bases from J, the gap between germline ends came to 19 bases. CDR3 region: CSASRLGGTETQYF. CDR3 in DNA: TGCAGTGCCAGTAGACTAGGCGGTACGGAGACCCAGTACTTC.

The chain joins TRBV30 to TRBJ2-7, with D possibly being TRBD2 (5 bases). CDR3 length equals 12 residues. Between the trimmed V and J ends, which lost 5 bases and 3 bases, there was a span of 11 bases. CDR1 and CDR2 (germline): GTSNPN, SVGIG (reference sequence). The CDR3 DNA is TGTGCCTGGGGAGGATACTTCTACGAGCAGTACTTC. Its protein is CAWGGYFYEQYF.

The chain has TRBV5-1 and TRBJ2-1; D is possibly TRBD2 (6 bases). CDR3 length: 15 amino acids. The ends were cut back, 0 bases at V and 10 bases at J, with 17 bases in the middle. The germline CDR1 and CDR2 sequences are SGHRS and YFSETQ. The CDR3 reads CASSLGVGGDGEQFF. In DNA, the CDR3 is TGCGCCAGCAGCTTGGGGGTGGGAGGCGACGGCGAGCAGTTCTTC.